The 30 T cell receptor beta chains below all came from one sample that was sequenced in a study. MiXCR, applied by TCRdb to the 5' RACE reads, yields one record per CDR3 protein. The table has roughly 52,000 distinct CDR3 sequences, roughly a sixth seen once. Sequencing input: naive CD4+ T cells sorted from blood. Indicated subset: naive CD4+ T cells, CD4+CD45RA+CD25-. These receptor sequences come from a female donor with breast cancer.

This clonotype was seen a few times. The V call is TRBV5-1, the J call TRBJ1-2; D unclear. Trimming cost V 4 bases and J 2 bases, with 9 bases left between them. This CDR3 contains 13 residues. Germline V gene data show CDR1 as SGHRS and CDR2 as YFSETQ. Written as DNA, the CDR3 is TGCGCCAGCAGCCAGACACCCAACTATGGCTACACCTTC. Translation: CASSQTPNYGYTF.

This clonotype was counted a few times. Compared with germline, one end of the junction differs, possibly owing to a read error. The rearrangement joins TRBV7-2 to TRBJ2-7; 8 bases align to TRBD2. This CDR3 spans 16 amino acids. Germline CDR1 reads SGHTA; CDR2 reads FQGNSA. CDR3 amino acids: CASSLISAGGAYERYF. The DNA of the CDR3 is TGTGCCAGCAGCTTAATAAGCGCGGGGGGAGCCTACGAGCGGTACTTC.

Worth noting for this clonotype: Without the conserved terminal phenylalanine or tryptophan, this CDR3 likely stems from a read error. The CDR3 reads CASTRDPKGYYEQYS. As DNA, the CDR3 is TGTGCCAGCACGCGGGACCCCAAGGGGTACTACGAGCAGTACTCC. This chain uses TRBV5-6 with TRBJ2-7, with TRBD2 as a possible D gene (6 bases). CDR1 and CDR2 from the germline V gene are SGHDT and YYEEEE. V lost 6 bases and J 3 bases, leaving 19 bases between the germline ends. The CDR3 is 15 residues long.

On this clonotype: A much larger clone lies one base from this, so it may be a read error. This CDR3 is missing its conserved last phenylalanine or tryptophan, likely due to a read error. The rearrangement links TRBV7-2 to TRBJ2-1; D is ambiguous. The CDR3 length is 11 residues. Germline values: CDR1 SGHTA, CDR2 FQGNSA. Trimming took 8 bases from V and 4 from J, leaving 6 bases between them. CDR3: CASGAYNEQFI. The CDR3, as DNA: TGTGCCAGCGGCGCGTACAATGAGCAGTTCATC.

This clonotype was observed a single time. A much bigger clone sits one base away, suggesting this may be a read error. The CDR3 does not end in the conserved phenylalanine or tryptophan, so this is likely a read error. CDR3 sequence reads: CASSALVTQYC. As DNA, the CDR3 is TGTGCCAGCAGTGCCCTAGTTACGCAGTATTGT. The rearrangement links TRBV6-1 to TRBJ2-3; D ambiguous. CDR3 length: 11 residues. Germline V gives CDR1 MNHNS, CDR2 SASEGT. V was clipped by 4 bases and J by 8 bases, with 7 bases between them.

Only a few counts were recorded for this clonotype. This chain connects TRBV20-1 to TRBJ2-4; TRBD2 matches at 9 bases. The J segment lost 4 bases and the V segment lost 0 bases, leaving 10 bases of the junction unmatched. Germline assignment: CDR1 DFQATT and CDR2 SNEGSKA (reference sequence). CDR3 size: 17 residues. The CDR3: CSARDSGGSARKNIQYF. The CDR3 bases are TGCAGTGCTAGAGATAGCGGGGGTTCCGCCCGGAAAAACATTCAGTACTTC.

The rearrangement joins TRBV28 to TRBJ2-5, with 11 nucleotides matching TRBD2. J lost 9 bases, V lost 6 bases, and 9 bases had no gene match. CDR1 is MDHEN and CDR2 is SYDVKM in the germline V gene. CDR3 length: 14 residues. Here the CDR3 DNA reads TGTGCCAGCAGGGATCCCGGGACTAGCGGTTCCCAGTACTTC. Residues: CASRDPGTSGSQYF. Full variable domain (rest looked up from reference TRBV28 and TRBJ2-5): DVKVTQSSRYLVKRTGEKVFLECVQDMDHENMFWYRQDPGLGLRLIYFSYDVKMKEKGDIPEGYSVSREKKERFSLILESASTNQTSMYLCASRDPGTSGSQYFGPGTRLLVL.

With regard to this clonotype: An end of the junction does not agree with germline; a read error may underlie this. V and J are TRBV20-1 and TRBJ1-3; D remains unclear. CDR1 is DFQATT and CDR2 is SNEGSKA in the germline V gene (reference sequence). The CDR3 length is 16 residues. The CDR3 nucleotides read TGCGGTGCTAGTCAGGCAGACGGACGCTCTGGAAACACCATATATTTT. Translation gives CGASQADGRSGNTIYF.

Concerning this clonotype itself: Compared with germline, one end of the junction differs, possibly owing to a read error. The chain couples TRBV5-1 to TRBJ1-1, with 9 positions matching TRBD1. The germline gives CDR1 SGHRS, CDR2 YFSETQ. CDR3 size: 16 residues. The DNA of the CDR3 is TGCGCCAGCAGCTTGGCCGGGGACAGGGAGAACACTGAAGCTTACTTT. It specifies CASSLAGDRENTEAYF.

The chain is built from TRBV29-1 and TRBJ1-1; D gene ambiguous. Per germline, CDR1 SQVTM and CDR2 ANQGSEA. The CDR3 length is 13 residues. V lost 4 bases and J 11 bases, leaving 20 bases between the germline ends. The DNA of the CDR3 is TGCAGCGTTGCCCAAGAAGGCCGGGGTACGGCTTTCTTT. Protein sequence: CSVAQEGRGTAFF.

This clonotype was observed a handful of times. V is TRBV7-2 and J is TRBJ2-2; the D is unclear. The V end was cut by 4 bases, the J end by 2 bases, with 11 bases between. This CDR3 has 15 amino acids. In germline, CDR1 is SGHTA, CDR2 FQGNSA. The CDR3 DNA sequence: TGTGCCAGCAGCTCCGGACCCACTAACACCGGGGAGCTGTTTTTT. Translated: CASSSGPTNTGELFF.

This chain joins TRBV7-6 and TRBJ2-5; no firm D call. Trimming shortened V by 1 base and J by 4 bases, and 10 bases separated the two germline ends. Per germline, CDR1 SGHVS and CDR2 FNYEAQ. The CDR3 has 14 residues. The CDR3 spells CASSLVAGGETQYF. The CDR3 region has the DNA TGTGCCAGCAGCTTAGTGGCCGGTGGAGAGACCCAGTACTTC.

This clonotype was counted between two and nine times. The CDR3 here is CATSTGATTEAFF. The CDR3 region has the DNA TGTGCCACCTCCACCGGGGCGACCACTGAAGCTTTCTTT. The chain recombines TRBV24-1 with TRBJ1-1, with TRBD1 as a possible D gene (5 bases). The CDR3 has 13 amino acids. Germline V gives CDR1 KGHDR, CDR2 SFDVKD. V was trimmed by 9 bases and J by 4 bases, leaving 14 bases between them.

This clonotype was counted many times. J is TRBJ2-1 and V is TRBV20-1, with TRBD2 matching over 13 bases. Germline trimming cut 0 bases from V and 12 bases from J; bases unmatched to any gene: 5. This CDR3 contains 14 residues. CDR1 DFQATT and CDR2 SNEGSKA come from the germline V gene (reference sequence). CDR3 in amino acids: CSARDRTSGRAQFF. CDR3 nucleotide sequence: TGCAGTGCTAGAGATAGGACTAGCGGGAGAGCGCAGTTCTTC.

The sample holds many counts of this clonotype. The chain carries TRBV7-2 and TRBJ2-3; TRBD2 matches at 10 bases. J gave up 3 bases and V 5 bases, and 8 bases lay outside the gene matches. Germline CDR1 SGHTA, CDR2 FQGNSA. The CDR3 contains 16 residues. CDR3 sequence: CASSPSSGRRTDTQYF. CDR3 nucleotides: TGTGCCAGCAGCCCGTCTAGCGGGAGACGTACAGATACGCAGTATTTT. Variable domain in full (rest from reference TRBV7-2 and TRBJ2-3): GAGVSQSPSNKVTEKGKDVELRCDPISGHTALYWYRQSLGQGLEFLIYFQGNSAPDKSGLPSDRFSAERTGGSVSTLTIQRTQQEDSAVYLCASSPSSGRRTDTQYFGPGTRLTVL.

The genes are TRBV7-2 and TRBJ2-3; D could derive from TRBD1 or TRBD2 (7 bases each). The CDR3 is 13 residues long. With 4 bases removed from V and 6 bases from J, the gap between germline ends came to 11 bases. CDR1 SGHTA and CDR2 FQGNSA come from the germline V gene. The CDR3 nucleotides are TGTGCCAGCAGCTCTCAGGGGGGGGATACGCAGTATTTT. Translation gives CASSSQGGDTQYF.

The rearrangement uses TRBV7-9 and TRBJ1-2, with 10 bases fitting TRBD1. Germline-derived CDR1 and CDR2 are SEHNR and FQNEAQ (reference sequence). V shed 8 bases and J 8 bases; nucleotides not matched to a gene: 8. CDR3 length: 13 amino acids. The chain's CDR3 is CASEGQGNSGYTF. The DNA for the CDR3 is TGTGCCAGCGAGGGACAGGGGAATAGCGGCTACACCTTC.

This clonotype was seen many times. V gene TRBV7-6 combines with J gene TRBJ2-1; 10 bases align to TRBD2. Germline CDR1 is SGHVS and CDR2 is FNYEAQ. Trimming at V came to 1 base and at J to 6 bases, leaving 3 bases not matched to a gene. This CDR3 is built from 15 residues. The CDR3 DNA is TGTGCCAGCAGCTTAGACGCTAGCGGGGGCAATGAGCAGTTCTTC. This encodes CASSLDASGGNEQFF.

This clonotype was recorded a few times. This sequence joins TRBV7-2 and TRBJ2-5; TRBD2 agrees at 7 bases. This CDR3 spans 14 amino acids. The ends lost 5 bases at V and 5 bases at J; junction bases unmatched: 8. Per germline, CDR1 SGHTA and CDR2 FQGNSA. The CDR3 reads CASSRGLVAETQYF. The DNA for the CDR3 is TGTGCCAGCAGCCGAGGACTAGTCGCGGAGACCCAGTACTTC.

The rearrangement uses TRBV7-9 and TRBJ2-2; 10 nucleotides line up with TRBD1. The CDR3 runs to 19 residues. Unmatched junction bases numbered 10, after V lost 1 base and J lost 2 bases. Germline CDR1 SEHNR, CDR2 FQNEAQ (reference sequence). The CDR3 region is CASSLERTGGLFNTGELFF. The CDR3 coding sequence is TGTGCCAGCAGCTTAGAAAGGACAGGGGGACTTTTCAACACCGGGGAGCTGTTTTTT.

As for this clonotype: A clone one base away is much larger, so this may be a read error. This is likely a read error, given that the CDR3 carries no conserved phenylalanine or tryptophan at its end. The chain carries TRBV5-1 and TRBJ1-2; 7 nucleotides line up with TRBD1. Germline V gene lookup returns CDR1 SGHRS and CDR2 YFSETQ. V shed 6 bases, J shed 2 bases, and the junction held 7 bases outside the gene matches. The CDR3 spans 14 residues. CDR3 sequence reads: CASNSATGNYGYTS. The CDR3 DNA reads as TGCGCCAGCAACTCTGCGACAGGGAACTATGGCTACACCTCC.

This clonotype was counted only a few times. The CDR3 here is CAWSVEGGLISLAKNIQYF. As DNA, the CDR3 is TGTGCCTGGAGTGTAGAAGGGGGTTTGATATCCTTAGCCAAAAACATTCAGTACTTC. The chain uses TRBV30 and TRBJ2-4, with D possibly TRBD1 on 6 matching bases. There are 19 residues in the CDR3. Germline V gives CDR1 GTSNPN, CDR2 SVGIG (reference sequence). With 0 bases removed from V and 0 bases from J, the gap between germline ends came to 21 bases.

This chain connects TRBV29-1 to TRBJ2-2; D not certain. CDR1 is SQVTM, CDR2 ANQGSEA, per germline. The CDR3 sequence is 9 residues long. The CDR3: CTPRRELFF. CDR3 in DNA: TGCACCCCGCGTCGGGAGCTGTTTTTT.

Relative to its sample, this clonotype is medium-sized. The chain has TRBV10-1 and TRBJ1-5; no reliable D call. The CDR3 runs to 13 residues. Germline lookup yields CDR1 WNHNN and CDR2 SYGVQD (reference sequence). Deletions cut 6 bases from V and 2 bases from J, with 8 bases between. The CDR3 spells CASSALGNQPQHF. For the CDR3, the DNA is TGCGCCAGCAGCGCCTTGGGCAATCAGCCCCAGCATTTT.

The chain employs TRBV5-1 and TRBJ1-1; D is undetermined. The V gene lost 4 bases and the J gene lost 1 base, with 20 bases spanning the gap. Germline-derived CDR1 and CDR2 are SGHRS and YFSETQ. The CDR3 runs 17 residues. In DNA form, the CDR3 reads TGCGCCAGCAGCCCTGGGGTGCACCGCGGGAGGAACACTGAAGCTTTCTTT. Its translation is CASSPGVHRGRNTEAFF.

This clonotype came up a few times. CDR3 sequence reads: CASSRGRNLNTEAFF. CDR3 coding DNA: TGCGCCAGCAGCCGAGGTCGGAATTTGAACACTGAAGCTTTCTTT. The chain carries TRBV5-1 and TRBJ1-1; D is undetermined. V lost 4 bases and J 0 bases, leaving 13 bases between the germline ends. The CDR3 loop spans 15 amino acids. The germline CDR1 and CDR2 sequences are SGHRS and YFSETQ.

V gene TRBV5-1 combines with J gene TRBJ2-1; D uncertain. V lost 3 bases, J lost 5 bases, and 12 bases lay in between. The V gene's germline CDR1 is SGHRS and CDR2 YFSETQ. CDR3 length: 14 residues. As DNA, the CDR3 is TGCGCCAGCAGCTCGCGGCGGACGAACAATGAGCAGTTCTTC. Encoded protein: CASSSRRTNNEQFF. The full variable domain, with the rest looked up from reference TRBV5-1 and TRBJ2-1, is KAGVTQTPRYLIKTRGQQVTLSCSPISGHRSVSWYQQTPGQGLQFLFEYFSETQRNKGNFPGRFSGRQFSNSRSEMNVSTLELGDSALYLCASSSRRTNNEQFFGPGTRLTVL.

Remarks on this clonotype: At one end, the junction sequence differs from germline, possibly due to a read error. The chain recombines TRBV24-1 with TRBJ1-2, with 8 bases matching TRBD1. CDR3 length equals 14 residues. Germline values: CDR1 KGHDR, CDR2 SFDVKD. The CDR3 sequence: CATGDSGTGGGYTF. Written as DNA, the CDR3 is TGTGCCACCGGTGATTCCGGGACAGGAGGTGGCTACACCTTC.

This clonotype came up a few times. One end of the junction does not line up with germline, which may come from a read error. Here the CDR3 reads CASGLGSGGAETQYF. CDR3 sequence (DNA): TGCGCCAGCGGCTTGGGTAGCGGGGGGGCTGAGACCCAGTACTTC. J is TRBJ2-5 and V is TRBV5-1, with TRBD2 matching over 11 bases. This CDR3 contains 15 residues. Germline assignment: CDR1 SGHRS and CDR2 YFSETQ. Complete variable domain (other parts from reference TRBV5-1 and TRBJ2-5): KAGVTQTPRYLIKTRGQQVTLSCSPISGHRSVSWYQQTPGQGLQFLFEYFSETQRNKGNFPGRFSGRQFSNSRSEMNVSTLELGDSALYLCASGLGSGGAETQYFGPGTRLLVL.

This clonotype was found many times. Compared with germline, one end of the junction differs, possibly owing to a read error. The V and J genes are TRBV7-2 and TRBJ2-7, with 9 bases lining up with TRBD1. Germline CDR1 is SGHTA and CDR2 is FQGNSA. The CDR3 is 13 residues long. The CDR3 protein is CASRLGTGIEQYF. CDR3 DNA sequence: TGTGCCAGCAGGTTAGGGACAGGGATTGAGCAGTACTTC.